The rows below give T cell receptor beta chains drawn from one sample of a study of blood T cells in healthy people across ages. TCRdb used MiXCR to reprocess the 5' RACE reads, holding one entry per CDR3 protein. The sample lists over 1.5 million distinct CDR3 sequences; around 48% were seen once. Sequencing input: blood. The receptors derive from a woman in her 40s in good health. CDR3s include the opening cysteine and the closing phenylalanine or tryptophan. A D gene is named only where the DNA matches it firmly. Not all rows give a size; the values are once, few, many and, for expanded clones, a class.

clone_size,v_call,cdr3_length,j_call,d_call,cdr3_nt,cdr3_aa
few,TRBV20-1,14,TRBJ2-1,NA,TGCAGTGCCCTCCCCGGGCGGGCCTACAATGAGCAGTTCTTC,CSALPGRAYNEQFF
NA,TRBV15,13,TRBJ1-1,TRBD1,TGTGCCACCAGCACCGAGTCCAGGGGGCACTCTTTCTTT,CATSTESRGHSFF
few,TRBV4-2,15,TRBJ1-4,TRBD1,TGTGCCAGCAGCCAAGGGGGACAGGGTAATGAAAAACTGTTTTTT,CASSQGGQGNEKLFF
NA,TRBV7-2,15,TRBJ2-5,NA,TGTGCCAGCAGCAACCGGGACCGAATAGAAGAGACCCAGTACTTC,CASSNRDRIEETQYF
NA,TRBV4-1,15,TRBJ1-1,TRBD1,TGCGCCAGCAAGAGGGACAGGGGAATGAACACTGAAGCTTTCTTT,CASKRDRGMNTEAFF
few,TRBV25-1,17,TRBJ1-2,NA,TGTGCCAGCACCGGTAGTCGACCGGGGGCTGCGGGAATTGGCTACACCTTC,CASTGSRPGAAGIGYTF
once,TRBV4-3,16,TRBJ1-2,NA,TGCGCCAGCAGCCAAGAGGTTACGGGGGCGCTTACTGGCTACACCTTC,CASSQEVTGALTGYTF
few,TRBV14,14,TRBJ2-3,NA,TGTGCCAGCAGCCAAGGGCAGGACACAGATACGCAGTATTTT,CASSQGQDTDTQYF
NA,TRBV20-1,13,TRBJ2-7,NA,TGCAGTGCTAGCCGGACGCCGAGGGATGAGCAGTACTTC,CSASRTPRDEQYF
NA,TRBV13,15,TRBJ2-5,TRBD1,TGTGCCAGCAGCCAAGGGACAGGGGTAGGAGAGACCCAGTACTTC,CASSQGTGVGETQYF
few,TRBV19,16,TRBJ2-5,TRBD1,TGTGCCAGTAGTGACCCTGGACAGGGAGGCCGGGAGACCCAGTACTTC,CASSDPGQGGRETQYF
NA,TRBV4-3,18,TRBJ2-3,TRBD2,TGCGCCAGCAGCCAAGAGTGGTCAGGGCGGGGGGCAACAGATACGCAGTATTTT,CASSQEWSGRGATDTQYF
NA,TRBV5-1,14,TRBJ2-1,NA,TGCGCCAGCAGCTTGGCCGCGTCGGTCAATGAGCAGTTCTTC,CASSLAASVNEQFF
NA,TRBV6-5,15,TRBJ2-3,NA,TGTGCCAGCAGTTACGCTGGACAGAGCACAGATACGCAGTATTTT,CASSYAGQSTDTQYF
NA,TRBV7-2,14,TRBJ1-2,TRBD1,TGTGCCAGCAGCCGGGACAGGGTGACGGATGGCGACACCTTC,CASSRDRVTDGDTF
NA,TRBV20-1,14,TRBJ2-5,NA,TGCAGTGCTCGGATGGGTTTGGGGGGAGAGACCCAGTACTTC,CSARMGLGGETQYF
NA,TRBV7-2,14,TRBJ2-5,NA,TGTGCCAGCAAGCAGGGGCCAGGGCAGTTGACCCAGTACTTC,CASKQGPGQLTQYF
few,TRBV6-2/TRBV6-3,19,TRBJ2-5,NA,TGTGCCAGCAGTTACTCTCTGGGGAAGGGGGACTCGGAAGAAGAGACCCAGTACTTC,CASSYSLGKGDSEEETQYF
few,TRBV28,16,TRBJ2-3,NA,TGTGCCAGTCCACGGGTAGCGGCTGAGAGCACAGATACGCAGTATTTT,CASPRVAAESTDTQYF
NA,TRBV4-1,17,TRBJ2-7,NA,TGCGCCAGCAGCCATGACCGGGCCACTAGCTTCTCTGGAGAGCAGTACTTC,CASSHDRATSFSGEQYF
NA,TRBV4-1,13,TRBJ2-1,NA,TGCGCCAGCAGCCAAGTGATATACAATGAGCAGTTCTTC,CASSQVIYNEQFF
few,TRBV7-2,14,TRBJ1-2,NA,TGTGCCAGCAGCCCGATCGGTAGTACCTATGGCTACACCTTC,CASSPIGSTYGYTF
NA,TRBV9,16,TRBJ1-2,NA,TGTGCCGGCAGCGGAACCTCATTGGGCGGCGACTATGGCTACACCTTC,CAGSGTSLGGDYGYTF
once,TRBV28,14,TRBJ2-1,NA,TGTGCCAGCAGTCATAGAGTTGGCGGGGATGAGCAGTTCTTC,CASSHRVGGDEQFF
NA,TRBV6-2/TRBV6-3,12,TRBJ2-5,TRBD1,TGTGCCAGCGCAGGGGGCTCTAGCCGCCAGTACTTC,CASAGGSSRQYF
few,TRBV6-5,14,TRBJ2-7,NA,TGTGCCAGCAGTCCCCGTCGGGTAGTCTACGAGCAGTACTTC,CASSPRRVVYEQYF
once,TRBV2,14,TRBJ2-7,NA,TGTGCCAGCAGTGAGCGGGGGCTACTACGAAAGCAGTACTTC,CASSERGLLRKQYF
NA,TRBV15,16,TRBJ2-7,NA,TGTGCCACCAGCAGAGATCCCTGGCAGGGCTTGCGTGAGCAGTACTTC,CATSRDPWQGLREQYF
NA,TRBV7-2,15,TRBJ2-1,TRBD2,TGTGCCAGCAACTTAGTCCCGGGGGGGTACAATGAGCAGTTCTTC,CASNLVPGGYNEQFF
NA,TRBV27,14,TRBJ2-1,NA,TGTGCCAGCAGTCCTGCTAATAGTAACCATGAGCAGTTCTTC,CASSPANSNHEQFF
NA,TRBV6-5,13,TRBJ1-2,NA,TGTGCCAGCAGTTACTCGGGGTACTATGGCTACACCTTC,CASSYSGYYGYTF
few,TRBV7-7,16,TRBJ2-5,TRBD1,TGTGCTAGCAGCTGGGGGACAGGGGGCAATCAAGAGACCCAGTACTTC,CASSWGTGGNQETQYF
NA,TRBV11-1,16,TRBJ2-3,NA,TGTGCCAGCAGCTCCCCGGAATTAGCGGCTACAGATACGCAGTATTTT,CASSSPELAATDTQYF
NA,TRBV11-2,12,TRBJ2-7,NA,TGTGCCAGCAGCTTATCGTCCGATGAGCAGTACTTC,CASSLSSDEQYF
NA,TRBV4-2,15,TRBJ2-3,TRBD2,TGTGCCAGCAGCCAAAACCAGGGACTACAAGATACGCAGTATTTT,CASSQNQGLQDTQYF
few,TRBV7-2,16,TRBJ2-7,TRBD1,TGTGCCAGCAGCTTCCGACAGGGAAGTGGTCCCTACGAGCAGTACTTC,CASSFRQGSGPYEQYF
NA,TRBV7-9,14,TRBJ2-7,NA,TGTGCCAGCAGCTTCGTGGGGATCACCTACGAGCAGTACTTC,CASSFVGITYEQYF
few,TRBV7-9,12,TRBJ2-7,TRBD2,TGTGCCAGTAGCCCCAGGGAGGGCGTGCAGTACTTC,CASSPREGVQYF
few,TRBV7-2,16,TRBJ2-1,TRBD2,TGTGCCAGCAGCCGCCGGGGGACTAGCGGGGGTAATGAGCAGTTCTTC,CASSRRGTSGGNEQFF
NA,TRBV15,13,TRBJ2-5,TRBD1,TGTGCCACTGGGACAGGGGTTTCTAAGGAGCAGTACTTC,CATGTGVSKEQYF
NA,TRBV6-5,15,TRBJ1-2,NA,TGTGCCAGCAGTTACGGGAGGGGTAATAACTATGGCTACACCTTC,CASSYGRGNNYGYTF
NA,TRBV27,15,TRBJ1-1,TRBD1,TGTGCCAGCAGCTTGTGGACAGGAAAGAACACTGAAGCTTTCTTT,CASSLWTGKNTEAFF
NA,TRBV29-1,13,TRBJ1-4,TRBD1,TGCAGCGTAATGACAGGGGGTTTTGAAAAACTGTTTTTT,CSVMTGGFEKLFF
many,TRBV12-3/TRBV12-4,16,TRBJ2-3,NA,TGTGCCAGCAGTAGAGGGTCGGGAGTTGGCACAGATACGCAGTATTTT,CASSRGSGVGTDTQYF
few,TRBV28,15,TRBJ1-5,NA,TGTGCCAGCAGTTTTGGGACCGGTAGCAATCAGCCCCAGCATTTT,CASSFGTGSNQPQHF
few,TRBV5-1,15,TRBJ1-1,TRBD1,TGCGCCAGCAGCTTGGATGGGACAGGGGGCACTGAAGCTTTCTTT,CASSLDGTGGTEAFF
NA,TRBV29-1,12,TRBJ1-2,NA,TGCAGCGTTGGCCATTCGGGCTATGGCTACACCTTC,CSVGHSGYGYTF
NA,TRBV11-3,15,TRBJ2-1,NA,TGTGCCAGCAGCCCGTATAGGGTGGGGGCAAATGAGCAGTTCTTC,CASSPYRVGANEQFF
few,TRBV7-2,15,TRBJ2-7,NA,TGTGCCAGCAGCTTAGAGAGGGGGTGGAGGTACGAGCAGTACTTC,CASSLERGWRYEQYF
NA,TRBV10-2,18,TRBJ1-1,NA,TGCGCCAGCAGTGAGTCCCTAGGGGGGATCGGGCCGAACACTGAAGCTTTCTTT,CASSESLGGIGPNTEAFF